The 8 T cell receptor beta chains below come from one sample, sequenced in a study of metastatic and nonmetastatic thyroid tumors. MiXCR re-clonotyped the PCR reads for TCRdb. Of some 35,000 clones listed, roughly 29% were seen once; the top ten hold less than 9.5%. Treatment of any kind had been given to no patient before thyroid surgery. Sequenced material: blood. The origin of the receptors is a female donor with papillary thyroid cancer or a benign thyroid nodule (not recorded which). Some clones in this sample may be carry-over from other donors' samples.

The chain couples TRBV7-6 to TRBJ1-5; possible D gene TRBD1, 6 bases. V lost 5 bases, J lost 5 bases, and 19 bases lay in between. The germline CDR1 and CDR2 sequences are SGHVS and FNYEAQ. CDR3 length: 16 amino acids. In DNA form, the CDR3 reads TGTGCCAGCAGCCGTGTAGCGAACAGGGTTTATCAGCCCCAGCATTTT. It specifies CASSRVANRVYQPQHF.

In its sample, this clone was seen a few times. The J gene is TRBJ1-2, the V gene TRBV28; D call uncertain. Germline values: CDR1 MDHEN, CDR2 SYDVKM. The germline V and J ends were trimmed by 7 bases and 8 bases, with 11 bases remaining between them. The length of the CDR3 is 11 residues. This CDR3 reads CASKALTGYTF. In nucleotides, the CDR3 is TGTGCCAGCAAGGCCCTCACAGGCTACACCTTC.

The chain combines TRBV20-1 with TRBJ2-5, with D possibly TRBD1 on 6 matching bases. The ends were cut back, 1 base at V and 5 bases at J, with 17 bases in the middle. This CDR3 comprises 15 residues. Germline CDR1 DFQATT, CDR2 SNEGSKA (reference sequence). CDR3 nucleotides: TGCAGTGCTAGAGTTATAGTACATCAGGGGGAGACCCAGTACTTC. Protein sequence: CSARVIVHQGETQYF.

This clone was observed at least ten times. The chain recombines TRBV20-1 with TRBJ1-4; possibly TRBD1 for D (5 bases). V was cut by 3 bases and J by 7 bases, with 12 bases left in between. The CDR3 sequence is 13 residues long. Germline loops: CDR1 DFQATT, CDR2 SNEGSKA (reference sequence). CDR3 nucleotide sequence: TGCAGTGCTAGGTCGGGGGGGGGTGAAAAACTGTTTTTT. Residues: CSARSGGGEKLFF.

This clone was seen more than once but under ten times. CDR3 sequence: CASSFSVAAYEQYF. The DNA for the CDR3 is TGTGCCAGCAGCTTTAGCGTAGCCGCCTACGAGCAGTACTTC. The chain is built from TRBV11-2 and TRBJ2-7; D is possibly TRBD2 (5 bases). Germline V gene data show CDR1 as SGHAT and CDR2 as FQNNGV. This CDR3 is 14 amino acids long. V was pared by 3 bases and J by 2 bases, with 11 bases between.

In this sample, this clone turned up many times. The V gene is TRBV20-1, the J gene TRBJ2-1; TRBD2 aligns across 12 bases. The CDR3 is 15 residues long. The V gene's germline CDR1 is DFQATT and CDR2 SNEGSKA (reference sequence). V lost 5 bases, J lost 4 bases, and 6 bases stayed unmatched. DNA for the CDR3: TGCAGTGCTTATACACTAGCGGGAGGTTACAATGAGCAGTTCTTC. It encodes CSAYTLAGGYNEQFF.

This clone was seen ten or more times. The chain joins TRBV6-4 to TRBJ1-5, with D maybe TRBD1 (5 bases). The CDR3 consists of 15 residues. Looked up from germline, CDR1 is MRHNA and CDR2 is SNTAGT. Trimming removed 5 bases from V and 2 bases from J, with 13 bases in between. The DNA for the CDR3 is TGTGCCAGCAGTACGTGGGGGGAATGCAATCAGCCCCAGCATTTT. Amino acid sequence: CASSTWGECNQPQHF.

The V call is TRBV18, the J call TRBJ1-2, with no clear D. The CDR3 is made up of 13 amino acids. Trimming shortened V by 0 bases and J by 6 bases, and 8 bases separated the two germline ends. Germline V gene lookup returns CDR1 KGHSH and CDR2 LQKENI. The CDR3 sequence: CASSPPGWNGYTF. The CDR3 DNA sequence: TGTGCCAGCTCACCACCAGGGTGGAATGGCTACACCTTC.